The TCR beta chain under discussion was sequenced for a study of T cell responses to AZD1222 COVID-19 vaccine. Regarding the study as a whole: Recipients of AZD1222 seropositive at baseline numbered only 6 or 7. Repertoire sampling occurred only after the peak T cell response. Clonal diversity may have been underestimated in mostly white British donors.

Note on this clone: Its antigen is unknown.

The CDR3 has 14 amino acids. Germline V gene lookup returns CDR1 SNHLY and CDR2 FYNNEI. V gave up 3 bases and J gave up 6 bases, with 12 bases separating them. The protocol was immunoSEQ multiplex PCR, while the TCRdb copy is restricted to in-frame clones and leaves out a portion. The repertoire has 100,000 to 150,000 clones, 90% of them found once; the top ten carry 4.4%. The V call is TRBV2, the J call TRBJ1-5, with D hard to call. This TCR was recovered from an adult in good health. Sequencing was performed on peripheral blood, taken on day 0 of MenACWY control vaccination. In DNA form, the CDR3 reads TGTGCCAGCAGTGATATAAGGGAAGGTCAGCCCCAGCATTTT. This sequence encodes CASSDIREGQPQHF.